Each of the 3 T cell receptor beta chains below was sequenced from the same sample in a study of blood T cell repertoires in COVID-19 (dated by TCRdb to about 2020). The library relied on the immunoSEQ multiplex PCR assay. In its TCRdb copy, this immuneACCESS table keeps in-frame sequences only and misses some clones. Where compared with another copy, unresolved V genes explain less than half of these, and the others have no known cause. The sample table records roughly 500,000 clones; 80% to 90% of these occur just once. More than 3% of the sample is taken by the ten largest. Sequencing was done on a sample of peripheral blood. The receptors here all came from a human donor in a cohort sampled during active COVID-19.

This chain connects TRBV15 to TRBJ2-3; the match to TRBD2 covers 13 bases. V dropped 3 bases and J dropped 0; count of bases not matched to a gene: 6. Germline V gene sequence: CDR1 LNHNV, CDR2 YYDKDF (reference sequence). This CDR3 has 18 residues. CDR3 sequence (DNA): TGTGCCACCAGCAGGGGGGGGACTAGCGGGGCTAGCACAGATACGCAGTATTTT. This encodes CATSRGGTSGASTDTQYF.

The rearrangement links TRBV27 to TRBJ2-2; 12 bases agree with TRBD2. The junction had 3 bases not matched to a gene; V was cut back by 6 bases and J by 7 bases. The CDR3 loop spans 14 amino acids. CDR1 and CDR2 (germline): MNHEY, SMNVEV (reference sequence). CDR3 nucleotide sequence: TGTGCCAGCAGCTGGACTAGCGGGGACGGGGAGCTGTTTTTT. Amino acids: CASSWTSGDGELFF.

This clone occurred a few times. The V call is TRBV21-1, the J call TRBJ1-1; the D call TRBD1 from the table was never checked on the DNA. TRBV21-1 is tagged as a pseudogene. The CDR3 has 19 residues. The CDR3 protein is CASSKVGFWDSSRGTEAFF. For the CDR3, the DNA is TGTGCCAGCAGCAAAGTGGGGTTTTGGGACAGCTCTCGGGGGACTGAAGCTTTCTTT.